Each of the 25 T cell receptor beta chains below was sequenced from the same sample in a study of blood T cell repertoires in COVID-19. Libraries were prepared by immunoSEQ multiplex PCR; TCRdb keeps only in-frame clonotypes and omits some of them. The profile covers fewer than 65,000 clones, with around 93% appearing a single time and around 3.1% taken by the ten largest. Sample: peripheral blood. Source of these receptors: a man aged 50 to 60 with acute or convalescent COVID-19.

The J gene is TRBJ2-1, the V gene TRBV19; 10 bases are shared with TRBD1. This CDR3 contains 16 residues. V gave up 5 bases and J gave up 9 bases; unmatched junction bases: 13. Germline V lookup: CDR1 LNHDA, CDR2 SQIVND (reference sequence). In DNA, the CDR3 is TGTGCCAGTAGTTCCCTCGGGACAGGGGTTCCTAGTGAGCAGTTCTTC. This sequence encodes CASSSLGTGVPSEQFF.

This chain links TRBV2 with TRBJ1-4; D possibly corresponds to TRBD1 (6 bases). There are 15 residues in the CDR3. Per the germline V gene, CDR1 is SNHLY and CDR2 is FYNNEI. V was clipped by 1 base and J by 8 bases, with 14 bases between them. The CDR3 sequence: CASSEVSQGSEKLFF. The CDR3 nucleotides are TGTGCCAGCAGTGAAGTGAGCCAGGGGTCGGAAAAACTGTTTTTT. Looking up the rest from reference TRBV2 and TRBJ1-4 gives the full variable domain: EPEVTQTPSHQVTQMGQEVILRCVPISNHLYFYWYRQILGQKVEFLVSFYNNEISEKSEIFDDQFSVERPDGSNFTLKIRSTKLEDSAMYFCASSEVSQGSEKLFFGSGTQLSVL.

The chain has TRBV5-6 and TRBJ2-7; D not certain. Trimming pared 0 bases from V and 2 bases from J, leaving 6 bases between. The CDR3 consists of 13 residues. Germline CDR1 reads SGHDT; CDR2 reads YYEEEE. CDR3 coding DNA: TGTGCCAGCAGCTTGGCCACGGCCTACGAGCAGTACTTC. Translating gives CASSLATAYEQYF.

V gene TRBV5-1 combines with J gene TRBJ2-3; TRBD2 matches at 12 bases. The CDR3 extends over 15 amino acids. Germline V gene data show CDR1 as SGHRS and CDR2 as YFSETQ. V was clipped by 4 bases and J by 5 bases; unmatched bases: 5. The CDR3 DNA follows: TGCGCCAGCAGCCCTCGGACTAGCGGGGAAGATACGCAGTATTTT. Translation: CASSPRTSGEDTQYF.

The chain combines TRBV10-3 with TRBJ1-2; TRBD1 matches 12 bases. With V trimmed by 2 bases and J by 7 bases, 8 bases remained unmatched. The CDR3 runs 16 residues. Germline CDR1 reads ENHRY; CDR2 reads SYGVKD. The CDR3 coding sequence is TGTGCCATCAGTGAGACACCCGGGACAGGGGGCTTTGGCTACACCTTC. It translates to CAISETPGTGGFGYTF.

The V call is TRBV6-6, the J call TRBJ1-1, with 9 bases aligning to TRBD1. The CDR3 totals 15 residues. V shed 6 bases, J shed 0 bases, and the junction held 5 bases outside the gene matches. Germline CDR1 MNHNY, CDR2 SVGAGI (reference sequence). The CDR3 bases are TGTGCCAGCAGCCCCGGGACAGGGTTGAACACTGAAGCTTTCTTT. It is translated as CASSPGTGLNTEAFF.

The chain employs TRBV3-1 (or the pseudogene TRBV3-2) and TRBJ1-6; TRBD1 might be the D (6 bases). Trimming left V 2 bases short and J 10 bases short, with 15 bases between. The CDR3 sequence is 15 residues long. Germline V gives CDR1 LGHDT, CDR2 YNNKEL (reference sequence). Here the CDR3 DNA reads TGTGCCAGCAGCCAATTAGGGGGTGGAGAATCACCCCTCCACTTT. It yields the protein CASSQLGGGESPLHF.

The genes are TRBV7-3 and TRBJ2-2; 8 bases match TRBD2. The CDR3 has 18 amino acids. Germline V gives CDR1 SGHTA, CDR2 FQGTGA. With V trimmed by 1 base and J by 0 bases, 7 bases remained unmatched. As DNA, the CDR3 is TGTGCCAGCAGCTTAAATGAAGCGGGGGCCACGAACACCGGGGAGCTGTTTTTT. This codes for CASSLNEAGATNTGELFF.

The chain is built from TRBV14 and TRBJ1-1; a weak D match, TRBD1 (6 bases). Between the trimmed V and J ends, which lost 5 bases and 4 bases, there was a span of 14 bases. This CDR3 is 14 amino acids long. Germline assignment: CDR1 SGHDN and CDR2 FVKESK. Here the CDR3 reads CASSWYRESTEAFF. The CDR3 DNA reads TGTGCCAGCAGCTGGTACAGGGAATCCACTGAAGCTTTCTTT.

This clone was seen a handful of times. The genes are TRBV6-6 and TRBJ2-6, with D possibly being TRBD1 (6 bases). Per the germline V gene, CDR1 is MNHNY and CDR2 is SVGAGI (reference sequence). The CDR3 has 16 residues. V was pared by 2 bases and J by 1 base, with 9 bases between. CDR3 in amino acids: CASSYGQISGANVLTF. The CDR3 region has the DNA TGTGCCAGCAGTTACGGACAGATTTCTGGGGCCAACGTCCTGACTTTC.

The chain joins TRBV5-1 to TRBJ2-7, with D tentatively TRBD2 (5 bases). Between the trimmed V and J ends, which lost 5 bases and 2 bases, there was a span of 14 bases. CDR1 SGHRS and CDR2 YFSETQ come from the germline V gene. CDR3 size: 14 residues. The CDR3 reads CASRDERPPYEQYF. CDR3 in DNA: TGCGCCAGCAGGGATGAGCGGCCCCCCTACGAGCAGTACTTC.

DNA for the CDR3: TGTGCCAGCAGTGGGTCTACAGTGAACACCGGGGAGCTGTTTTTT. It yields the protein CASSGSTVNTGELFF. This chain uses TRBV2 with TRBJ2-2, with D hard to call. Trimming stripped 4 bases from V and 1 base from J, with 10 bases between. The CDR3 has 15 residues. The germline V gene has CDR1 SNHLY and CDR2 FYNNEI.

This CDR3 reads CASSPPGTGTSPLHF. The CDR3 DNA is TGTGCCAGCAGCCCCCCCGGGACAGGGACCTCACCCCTCCACTTT. The chain employs TRBV7-2 and TRBJ1-6, with 9 nucleotides matching TRBD1. J was trimmed by 10 bases and V by 5 bases; bases with no gene match: 9. The CDR3 runs 15 residues. The germline V gene has CDR1 SGHTA and CDR2 FQGNSA. The whole variable domain, remainder taken from reference TRBV7-2 and TRBJ1-6, is GAGVSQSPSNKVTEKGKDVELRCDPISGHTALYWYRQSLGQGLEFLIYFQGNSAPDKSGLPSDRFSAERTGGSVSTLTIQRTQQEDSAVYLCASSPPGTGTSPLHFGNGTRLTVT.

V usage is TRBV19 and J usage is TRBJ2-6, with 10 positions matching TRBD2. Germline CDR1 LNHDA, CDR2 SQIVND (reference sequence). This CDR3 spans 20 amino acids. The J segment lost 0 bases and the V segment lost 3 bases, leaving 11 bases of the junction unmatched. CDR3 residues: CASSIRGLAAPSSGANVLTF. The CDR3 region has the DNA TGTGCCAGTAGTATCCGTGGACTAGCGGCACCTAGCTCTGGGGCCAACGTCCTGACTTTC.

This chain connects TRBV23-1 to TRBJ2-2; tentative D call: TRBD1 (6 bases). TRBV23-1 has ORF status, its function being uncertain. The CDR3 has 14 amino acids. Trimming left V 6 bases short and J 7 bases short, with 15 bases between. The CDR3 DNA reads as TGCGCCAGCAGACCCACAGGGTCTAGCGGGGAGCTGTTTTTT. Its protein product is CASRPTGSSGELFF.

V gene TRBV6-5 combines with J gene TRBJ1-2, with TRBD1 matching 9 bases. Trimming took 10 bases from V and 8 from J; bases not matched to a gene: 14. This CDR3 has 14 residues. Germline lookup yields CDR1 MNHEY and CDR2 SVGAGI. The CDR3 sequence is CATVPGQGRDGYTF. DNA of the CDR3: TGTGCCACGGTACCGGGACAGGGAAGAGACGGCTACACCTTC.

The V call is TRBV7-2, the J call TRBJ1-2; 8 bases are a match to TRBD1. The germline gives CDR1 SGHTA, CDR2 FQGNSA. The CDR3 sequence is 15 residues long. V shed 7 bases and J 0 bases; nucleotides not matched to a gene: 7. The CDR3 DNA sequence: TGTGCCAGCAACCCCGGGACAGGATCTAACTATGGCTACACCTTC. This codes for CASNPGTGSNYGYTF.

The chain joins TRBV19 to TRBJ2-1; 12 bases map to TRBD2. The germline V gene encodes CDR1 LNHDA and CDR2 SQIVND (reference sequence). This CDR3 has 14 amino acids. J lost 7 bases, V lost 2 bases, and 0 bases had no gene match. CDR3: CASSILAGGNEQFF. The CDR3 DNA reads TGTGCCAGTAGTATACTAGCGGGGGGGAATGAGCAGTTCTTC.

This clone was counted a few times. V usage is TRBV2 and J usage is TRBJ1-2, with 7 positions matching TRBD1. Germline loops: CDR1 SNHLY, CDR2 FYNNEI. The CDR3 runs 13 residues. J lost 2 bases, V lost 8 bases, and 5 bases had no gene match. The DNA for the CDR3 is TGTGCCAGCGGGGAACAGGGGAACTATGGCTACACCTTC. Its translation is CASGEQGNYGYTF.

This chain connects TRBV6-5 to TRBJ2-1, with a possible D match to TRBD2 (6 bases). The germline V and J ends were trimmed by 5 bases and 8 bases, with 10 bases remaining between them. The germline gives CDR1 MNHEY, CDR2 SVGAGI. The CDR3 runs 12 residues. CDR3 DNA: TGTGCCAGCAGTAAGACTAGTTATGAGCAGTTCTTC. Translated: CASSKTSYEQFF.

This chain uses TRBV27 with TRBJ2-1; 7 nucleotides match TRBD2. The CDR3 has 14 residues. With V trimmed by 5 bases and J by 7 bases, 8 bases remained unmatched. CDR1 is MNHEY, CDR2 SMNVEV, per germline (reference sequence). In nucleotides, the CDR3 is TGTGCCAGCAGTCCCCTCGCGGGGGTAAATGAGCAGTTCTTC. Its protein product is CASSPLAGVNEQFF.

The V gene is TRBV30, the J gene TRBJ2-7, with D maybe TRBD1 (5 bases). CDR1 is GTSNPN and CDR2 is SVGIG in the germline V gene (reference sequence). The V gene lost 5 bases and the J gene lost 4 bases, with 15 bases spanning the gap. The CDR3 contains 13 residues. This CDR3 is CAWASKDIYEQYF. The DNA of the CDR3 is TGTGCCTGGGCATCGAAGGACATTTACGAGCAGTACTTC.

CDR3 in DNA: TGTGCCAGTCGACAGGGGGTTTCCTATAATTCACCCCTCCACTTT. Encoded protein: CASRQGVSYNSPLHF. This sequence joins TRBV19 and TRBJ1-6; TRBD1 matches 9 bases. V lost 8 bases to trimming and J lost 1 base; unmatched junction nucleotides: 3. The CDR3 spans 15 residues. Germline values: CDR1 LNHDA, CDR2 SQIVND (reference sequence).

J is TRBJ2-3 and V is TRBV5-1; weak D call: TRBD1 (6 bases). Germline lookup yields CDR1 SGHRS and CDR2 YFSETQ. This CDR3 comprises 15 residues. V lost 6 bases to trimming and J lost 1 base, with 15 bases between them. CDR3 region: CASILNSGGTDTQYF. The CDR3, as DNA: TGCGCCAGCATCCTGAACTCAGGGGGCACAGATACGCAGTATTTT.

The J gene is TRBJ2-7, the V gene TRBV5-1; 9 nucleotides line up with TRBD1. Losses at the gene ends were 4 bases for V and 3 bases for J; bases not matched to a gene: 8. Per germline, CDR1 SGHRS and CDR2 YFSETQ. This CDR3 has 15 residues. CDR3 sequence: CASSHGTGILYEQYF. The CDR3 nucleotides read TGCGCCAGCAGCCACGGGACAGGGATCCTCTACGAGCAGTACTTC.